This record covers a single T cell receptor (beta chain). The antigen this receptor binds is unknown. The sample holds no much larger clone one base away, and base qualities are not on file. This specimen belongs to a study of CD8 T cells in Susac syndrome (dated by TCRdb to 2018 to 2020). With regard to the full study: Whether CD8+ T cell activation and differentiation in Susac syndrome was antigen driven was tested using repertoire sequencing. The full study reports these points: The number of individuals in the TCR sequencing and HLA analysis was acknowledged as relatively small.

High-throughput TCR beta sequencing profiled peripheral blood CD8+ and CD4+ T cells from healthy donors, Susac syndrome patients and multiple sclerosis patients. The multiple sclerosis controls were treatment-naive patients who had stable or active relapsing-remitting disease and met the revised McDonald criteria. CD8+ TEMRA cells were enriched by FACS, while bulk CD8+ and CD4+ T cells were purified by magnetic negative isolation. Blood was drawn into EDTA tubes, processed within 24 hours, and PBMCs were isolated by density gradient centrifugation. PBMCs intended for TCR sequencing were frozen in liquid nitrogen and were later thawed in a 37 degrees C water bath. A purity of at least 90% was achieved for sorted or isolated CD4+, CD8+ and CD8+ TEMRA cells. The germline V gene specifies SGHVS as CDR1 and FNYEAQ as CDR2. The CDR3 runs 16 amino acids, cysteine and phenylalanine included. The sequence is cut down to CDR3 DNA, 48 bases in frame from base 1. Ends trimmed: V by 5 bases, J by 5 bases; bases unmatched to a gene: 7.

RNA was extracted using the RNeasy kit, and about 0.45 to 1 microgram was reverse transcribed with random hexamers. The immunoSEQ multiplex PCR assay, covering 54 Vbeta and 13 Jbeta segments, was used to amplify TCR beta CDR3 regions. To correct PCR amplification bias, a synthetic template baseline was used for both primer optimization and computational correction. In the source study's methods: Reads were assigned to V, D and J genes according to IMGT and analyzed in immunoSEQ Analyzer, with only productive sequences retained. To calculate clonality, Shannon entropy was normalized by log2 of the number of productive unique sequences and then subtracted from one. Public and private clones were assessed among the 100 most prevalent clones of each patient and control. Susac-specific clones were defined as absent from healthy and MS cohorts, over a thousand published viral clones and other ImmuneACCESS disease sequences. TCRdb reanalyzed the raw reads on its own, using fastp at Q25 for trimming and MiXCR for clone calling, and kept in-frame beta chains. Rows are unified per CDR3 protein, each entry keeping the most common DNA and genes. These V and J calls are TCRdb output, not the study's own analysis. The sample profile shows roughly 330,000 distinct CDR3 sequences; about 92% of them were found once. The leading ten clones occupy roughly 0.064% of the sample.

This receptor was taken from a human donor with multiple sclerosis. The sequenced sample consisted of CD4+ T cells from PBMCs. The chain links TRBV7-6 with TRBJ1-6, with 9 junctional bases fitting TRBD1. CDR3 region: CASSPGGTGHNSPLHF. The DNA sequence reads TGTGCCAGCAGCCCCGGCGGGACAGGGCATAATTCACCCCTCCACTTT. The full variable domain, with segments outside the CDR3 supplied by the reference TRBV7-6 and TRBJ1-6 proteins, appears as GAGVSQSPRYKVTKRGQDVALRCDPISGHVSLYWYRQALGQGPEFLTYFNYEAQQDKSGLPNDRFSAERPEGSISTLTIQRTEQRDSAMYRCASSPGGTGHNSPLHFGNGTRLTVT.